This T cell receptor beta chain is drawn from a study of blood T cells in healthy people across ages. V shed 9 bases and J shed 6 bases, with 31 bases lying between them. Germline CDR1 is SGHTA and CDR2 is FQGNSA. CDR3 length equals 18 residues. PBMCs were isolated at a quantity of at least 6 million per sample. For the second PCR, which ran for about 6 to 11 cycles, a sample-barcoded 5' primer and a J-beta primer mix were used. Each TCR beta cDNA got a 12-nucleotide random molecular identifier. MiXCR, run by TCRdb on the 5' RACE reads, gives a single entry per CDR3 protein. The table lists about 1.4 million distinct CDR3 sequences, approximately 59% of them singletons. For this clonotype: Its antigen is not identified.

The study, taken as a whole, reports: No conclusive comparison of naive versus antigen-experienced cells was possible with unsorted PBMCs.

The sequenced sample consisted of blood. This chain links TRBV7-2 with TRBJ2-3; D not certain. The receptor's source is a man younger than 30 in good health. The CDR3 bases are TGTGCCAGTCCACCTCTGAGCCGGTTCGAGCCCGCTTGGGATACGCAGTATTTT. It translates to CASPPLSRFEPAWDTQYF.